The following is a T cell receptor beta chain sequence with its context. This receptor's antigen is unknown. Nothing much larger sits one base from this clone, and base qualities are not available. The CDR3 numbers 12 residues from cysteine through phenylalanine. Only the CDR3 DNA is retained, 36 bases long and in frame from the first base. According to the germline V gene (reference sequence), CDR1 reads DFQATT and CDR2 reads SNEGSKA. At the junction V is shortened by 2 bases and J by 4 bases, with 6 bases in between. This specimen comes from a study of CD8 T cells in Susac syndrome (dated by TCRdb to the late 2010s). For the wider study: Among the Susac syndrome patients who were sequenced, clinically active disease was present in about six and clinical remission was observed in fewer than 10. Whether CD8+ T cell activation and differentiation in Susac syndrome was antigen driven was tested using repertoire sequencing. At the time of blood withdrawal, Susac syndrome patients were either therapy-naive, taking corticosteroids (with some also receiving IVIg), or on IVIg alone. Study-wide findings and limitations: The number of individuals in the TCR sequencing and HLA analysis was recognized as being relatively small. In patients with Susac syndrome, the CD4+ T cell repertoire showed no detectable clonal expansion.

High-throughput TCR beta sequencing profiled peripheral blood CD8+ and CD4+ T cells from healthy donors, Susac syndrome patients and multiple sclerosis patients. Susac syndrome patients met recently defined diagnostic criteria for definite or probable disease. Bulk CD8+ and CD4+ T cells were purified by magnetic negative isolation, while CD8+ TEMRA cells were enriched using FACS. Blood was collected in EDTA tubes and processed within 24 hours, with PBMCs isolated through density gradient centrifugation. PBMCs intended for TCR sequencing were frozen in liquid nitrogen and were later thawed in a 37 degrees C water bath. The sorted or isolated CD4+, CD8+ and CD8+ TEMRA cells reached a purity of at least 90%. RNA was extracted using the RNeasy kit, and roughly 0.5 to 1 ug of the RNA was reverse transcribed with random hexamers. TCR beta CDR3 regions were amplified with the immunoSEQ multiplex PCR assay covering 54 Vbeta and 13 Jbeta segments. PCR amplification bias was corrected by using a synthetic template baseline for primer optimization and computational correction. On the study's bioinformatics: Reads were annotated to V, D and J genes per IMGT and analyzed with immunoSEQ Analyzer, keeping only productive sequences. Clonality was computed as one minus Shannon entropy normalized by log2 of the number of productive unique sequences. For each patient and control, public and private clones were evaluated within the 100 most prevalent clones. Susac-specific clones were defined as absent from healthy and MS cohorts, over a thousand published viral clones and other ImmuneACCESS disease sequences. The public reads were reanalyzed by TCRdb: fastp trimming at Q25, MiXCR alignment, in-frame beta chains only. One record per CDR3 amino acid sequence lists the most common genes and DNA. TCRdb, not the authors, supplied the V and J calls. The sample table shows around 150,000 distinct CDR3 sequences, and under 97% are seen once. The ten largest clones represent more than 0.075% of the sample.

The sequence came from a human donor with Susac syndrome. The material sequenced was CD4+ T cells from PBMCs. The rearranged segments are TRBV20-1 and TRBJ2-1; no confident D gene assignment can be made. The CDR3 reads CSARYGYNEQFF. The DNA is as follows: TGCAGTGCTAGATACGGTTACAATGAGCAGTTCTTC.